This T cell receptor beta chain was recovered during a study of spatial heterogeneity in lung cancer. Overall study results and limits: Tracking of tumor mutation counts was seen in expanded intratumoral alpha and beta TCR counts.

TCRdb recomputed calls from the 5' RACE reads with MiXCR, one row per CDR3 protein. Of more than 20,000 distinct CDR3 sequences in the sample, under 7.5% were seen once. Ten or more counts support this clonotype. Antigen: not known. Time point reported: sample taken at primary tumor resection. The input material, whole RNA from tumor, nontumor lung or frozen PBMC, was sequenced unsorted. V lost 3 bases to trimming and J lost 1 base, with 8 bases between them. The CDR3 is made up of 14 amino acids. Germline loops: CDR1 SGHTA, CDR2 FQGNSA. This receptor was identified in a male donor with early-stage non-small cell lung cancer. The sample in question was lung tumor tissue, obtained at surgery. This chain links TRBV7-2 with TRBJ2-3; unclear D gene. DNA for the CDR3: TGTGCCAGCAGCTTCGGCTTCCGCACAGATACGCAGTATTTT. Translation gives CASSFGFRTDTQYF. The full variable domain, with the rest looked up from reference TRBV7-2 and TRBJ2-3, is GAGVSQSPSNKVTEKGKDVELRCDPISGHTALYWYRQSLGQGLEFLIYFQGNSAPDKSGLPSDRFSAERTGGSVSTLTIQRTQQEDSAVYLCASSFGFRTDTQYFGPGTRLTVL.